This TCR beta chain was retrieved from a study of blood T cell repertoires in COVID-19. The germline gives CDR1 MNHEY, CDR2 SVGAGI. V dropped 7 bases and J dropped 0 bases, with 10 bases sitting between them. This CDR3 region has 13 residues. Profiling relied on immunoSEQ multiplex PCR, and the TCRdb table lists in-frame clones only, not all of them. The sample has roughly 190,000 clones, approximately 90% seen once. J is TRBJ2-7 and V is TRBV6-5; D perhaps matches TRBD2 (6 bases). Sequenced sample: peripheral blood. The receptor's source is a woman between 40 and 55 years old who had recovered from COVID-19. This CDR3 is CASTGGLSYEQYF. DNA for the CDR3: TGTGCCAGCACCGGGGGACTCTCCTACGAGCAGTACTTC.